This passage covers 30 T cell receptor beta chains from one sample sequenced in a study of blood T cell repertoires in COVID-19. Assay: immunoSEQ multiplex PCR; the TCRdb copy retains only in-frame clones and omits some. The sample records roughly 190,000 clones, approximately 87% being singletons. The sequencing input was peripheral blood. These receptors originate from an older woman with COVID-19, enrolled during active disease.

J is TRBJ1-6 and V is TRBV10-3, with D possibly TRBD1 on 6 matching bases. Trimming left V 7 bases short and J 7 bases short, with 17 bases between. Germline values: CDR1 ENHRY, CDR2 SYGVKD. The CDR3 has 15 amino acids. CDR3 sequence reads: CAIIEKQGGNSPLHF. The DNA of the CDR3 is TGTGCCATCATCGAAAAACAGGGTGGCAATTCACCCCTCCACTTT.

The J gene is TRBJ2-7, the V gene TRBV5-1; D is perhaps TRBD1 (6 bases). Trimming cost V 4 bases and J 2 bases, with 19 bases left between them. CDR3 length: 16 amino acids. From germline, CDR1 is SGHRS and CDR2 YFSETQ. This chain's CDR3 is CASSPGLRDTTYEQYF. DNA for the CDR3: TGCGCCAGCAGCCCCGGGCTCCGGGACACCACCTACGAGCAGTACTTC. Full variable domain (missing parts from reference TRBV5-1 and TRBJ2-7): KAGVTQTPRYLIKTRGQQVTLSCSPISGHRSVSWYQQTPGQGLQFLFEYFSETQRNKGNFPGRFSGRQFSNSRSEMNVSTLELGDSALYLCASSPGLRDTTYEQYFGPGTRLTVT.

The J gene is TRBJ2-2, the V gene TRBV5-1; tentative D call: TRBD2 (5 bases). CDR3 length equals 16 residues. Germline CDR1 is SGHRS and CDR2 is YFSETQ. The germline V and J ends were trimmed by 6 bases and 2 bases, with 17 bases remaining between them. The CDR3 protein is CASTNPRGINTGELFF. The DNA of the CDR3 is TGCGCCAGCACCAATCCTCGAGGGATTAACACCGGGGAGCTGTTTTTT.

This clone was recorded a few times. The chain combines TRBV2 with TRBJ1-2; tentatively, D is TRBD1 (5 bases). The CDR3 totals 13 residues. CDR1 and CDR2 from the germline V gene are SNHLY and FYNNEI. V lost 7 bases to trimming and J lost 7 bases, with 16 bases between them. The CDR3 nucleotides are TGTGCCAGCAAAGAGGCAGGGTCCAGTGGCTACACCTTC. The encoded protein is CASKEAGSSGYTF.

V and J are TRBV30 and TRBJ2-7; 7 bases align to TRBD1. The CDR3 is 15 residues long. Germline loops: CDR1 GTSNPN, CDR2 SVGIG (reference sequence). J was trimmed by 3 bases and V by 1 base; bases with no gene match: 9. The CDR3 reads CAWSAAGTASYEQYF. CDR3 coding DNA: TGTGCCTGGAGTGCGGCCGGGACAGCGAGCTACGAGCAGTACTTC.

The chain is built from TRBV15 and TRBJ2-3; D is perhaps TRBD2 (6 bases). From germline, CDR1 is LNHNV and CDR2 YYDKDF (reference sequence). The CDR3 runs to 14 residues. Trimming shortened V by 1 base and J by 2 bases, and 7 bases separated the two germline ends. The CDR3 DNA is TGTGCCACCAGCAGAGCGGGAGACACAGATACGCAGTATTTT. It specifies CATSRAGDTDTQYF.

The chain uses TRBV6-6 and TRBJ1-1, with 11 bases identical to TRBD1. Germline V lookup: CDR1 MNHNY, CDR2 SVGAGI (reference sequence). CDR3 size: 12 residues. The J segment lost 13 bases and the V segment lost 6 bases, leaving 7 bases of the junction unmatched. This chain's CDR3 is CASSLGQGAGFF. The CDR3 nucleotides are TGTGCCAGCAGCCTAGGACAGGGGGCGGGTTTCTTT.

This clone was seen only a few times. The chain joins TRBV5-1 to TRBJ1-6, with 8 bases that match TRBD1. The length of the CDR3 is 15 residues. Germline V gene sequence: CDR1 SGHRS, CDR2 YFSETQ. Unmatched junction bases numbered 5, after V lost 4 bases and J lost 5 bases. The CDR3 nucleotides read TGCGCCAGCAGCCAGAGGACAGGGAATAATTCACCCCTCCACTTT. Translation gives CASSQRTGNNSPLHF.

The chain has TRBV6-2 or TRBV6-3 and TRBJ2-5; tentatively, D is TRBD2 (5 bases). V was cut by 5 bases and J by 5 bases, with 21 bases left in between. The CDR3 length is 16 residues. CDR1 is MNHEY and CDR2 is SVGEGT in the germline V gene. CDR3 coding DNA: TGTGCCAGCAGTCGGCCTTCGTGGGAGCTAGGGGAGACCCAGTACTTC. It specifies CASSRPSWELGETQYF.

This rearrangement joins TRBV6-1 to TRBJ1-4; D gene uncertain. The ends were cut back, 5 bases at V and 11 bases at J, with 15 bases in the middle. The CDR3 is 13 residues long. The germline CDR1 and CDR2 sequences are MNHNS and SASEGT. CDR3 amino acids: CASSYLANVKLFF. The CDR3, as DNA: TGTGCCAGCAGTTATTTAGCTAATGTCAAACTGTTTTTT.

The gene calls are TRBV29-1 and TRBJ2-3; tentative D call: TRBD1 (5 bases). This CDR3 comprises 15 residues. In germline, CDR1 is SQVTM, CDR2 ANQGSEA. V was shortened by 0 bases and J by 0 bases, with 10 bases between the two germline ends. The DNA for the CDR3 is TGCAGCGTTGAAGAGAGGACAAAAAGCACAGATACGCAGTATTTT. It is translated as CSVEERTKSTDTQYF.

The chain uses TRBV19 and TRBJ2-3; D gene ambiguous. Germline V gene data show CDR1 as LNHDA and CDR2 as SQIVND (reference sequence). The V and J ends lost 5 bases and 2 bases respectively, with 8 bases between them. The CDR3 has 13 residues. For the CDR3, the DNA is TGTGCCAGTAGTGCCTCCTACACAGATACGCAGTATTTT. Protein: CASSASYTDTQYF. The complete variable domain, with remaining parts taken from reference TRBV19 and TRBJ2-3, reads DGGITQSPKYLFRKEGQNVTLSCEQNLNHDAMYWYRQDPGQGLRLIYYSQIVNDFQKGDIAEGYSVSREKKESFPLTVTSAQKNPTAFYLCASSASYTDTQYFGPGTRLTVL.

The gene calls are TRBV24-1 and TRBJ2-4; 12 bases agree with TRBD2. CDR1 KGHDR and CDR2 SFDVKD come from the germline V gene. V was pared by 7 bases and J by 8 bases, with 14 bases of the junction left unmatched. The CDR3 is 17 residues long. CDR3 region: CATRQSRLAGDVDIQYF. For the CDR3, the DNA is TGTGCCACCAGGCAGTCGCGACTAGCGGGAGATGTGGACATTCAGTACTTC.

The chain recombines TRBV15 with TRBJ1-1; no definite D call. The germline V and J ends were trimmed by 5 bases and 0 bases, with 16 bases remaining between them. The CDR3 extends over 16 amino acids. The V gene's germline CDR1 is LNHNV and CDR2 YYDKDF (reference sequence). CDR3 sequence (DNA): TGTGCCACCAGCCCCCGACATGGCCCCCTGAACACTGAAGCTTTCTTT. It yields the protein CATSPRHGPLNTEAFF.

The genes are TRBV5-4 and TRBJ2-5; 7 bases match TRBD2. J gave up 5 bases and V 4 bases, and 8 bases lay outside the gene matches. CDR1 and CDR2 from the germline V gene are SGHNT and YYREEE (reference sequence). The CDR3 length is 14 residues. The CDR3 nucleotides are TGTGCCAGCAGCCGGGAGCTAGCGGTCGAGACCCAGTACTTC. Amino acids: CASSRELAVETQYF.

This chain joins TRBV9 and TRBJ2-1; 8 bases fit TRBD2. CDR3 length equals 14 residues. Germline CDR1 reads SGDLS; CDR2 reads YYNGEE. The trim removed 7 bases at V and 7 bases at J, leaving 10 bases unmatched. The CDR3: CASGTSGSWNEQFF. In DNA, the CDR3 is TGTGCCAGCGGAACAAGCGGGAGCTGGAATGAGCAGTTCTTC. Full variable domain (rest looked up from reference TRBV9 and TRBJ2-1): DSGVTQTPKHLITATGQRVTLRCSPRSGDLSVYWYQQSLDQGLQFLIQYYNGEERAKGNILERFSAQQFPDLHSELNLSSLELGDSALYFCASGTSGSWNEQFFGPGTRLTVL.

This rearrangement joins TRBV7-2 to TRBJ2-3; 7 nucleotides line up with TRBD2. The ends lost 0 bases at V and 7 bases at J; junction bases unmatched: 10. This CDR3 contains 16 residues. Germline CDR1 reads SGHTA; CDR2 reads FQGNSA. This CDR3 reads CASSLALALGGNTQYF. CDR3 nucleotide sequence: TGTGCCAGCAGCTTAGCACTAGCGTTGGGTGGGAATACGCAGTATTTT.

The chain employs TRBV4-3 and TRBJ2-7; D unclear. In germline, CDR1 is LGHNA, CDR2 YSLEER. This CDR3 region has 12 residues. V lost 1 base, J lost 7 bases, and 8 bases lay in between. The chain's CDR3 is CASSQGHLEQYF. In DNA, the CDR3 is TGCGCCAGCAGCCAAGGACACCTAGAGCAGTACTTC.

The chain couples TRBV5-4 to TRBJ1-2; no clear D gene. CDR3 size: 16 residues. Trimming cost V 6 bases and J 3 bases, with 21 bases left between them. Germline V lookup: CDR1 SGHNT, CDR2 YYREEE (reference sequence). In nucleotides, the CDR3 is TGTGCCAGCACCCCAAAGTCGGGTTTTGTCGACTATGGCTACACCTTC. Its protein is CASTPKSGFVDYGYTF.

CDR3 nucleotide sequence: TGTGCCAGCAGCTTAGTAACAGGGCAAGAGACCCAGTACTTC. Translated, it gives CASSLVTGQETQYF. This chain connects TRBV7-2 to TRBJ2-5, with a weak D call TRBD1 (6 bases). V was pared by 1 base and J by 2 bases, with 8 bases between. The CDR3 has 14 residues. Germline V CDR1 and CDR2: SGHTA, FQGNSA.

This clone was seen a single time. The rearrangement joins TRBV7-2 to TRBJ2-5, with D unresolved. Germline CDR1 is SGHTA and CDR2 is FQGNSA. The CDR3 consists of 11 residues. Trimming pared 5 bases from V and 4 bases from J, leaving 5 bases between. The CDR3, as DNA: TGTGCCAGCAGCGTCGGAGAGACCCAGTACTTC. It is translated as CASSVGETQYF.

This clone was counted only a few times. The chain recombines TRBV24-1 with TRBJ2-7; a weak D match, TRBD1 (5 bases). The ends were cut back, 7 bases at V and 6 bases at J, with 9 bases in the middle. The CDR3 is 11 amino acids. Germline CDR1 is KGHDR and CDR2 is SFDVKD. CDR3 bases: TGTGCCACCAGCCAGACAGCCGAGCAGTACTTC. Its translation is CATSQTAEQYF.

The genes are TRBV20-1 and TRBJ2-3, with TRBD2 matching over 8 bases. V shed 3 bases and J 0 bases; nucleotides not matched to a gene: 2. This CDR3 comprises 14 residues. Germline CDR1 DFQATT, CDR2 SNEGSKA (reference sequence). The CDR3 DNA reads TGCAGTGCTAGTGGCGGGGGGAGCACAGATACGCAGTATTTT. This encodes CSASGGGSTDTQYF.

This clone was recorded a few times. This chain links TRBV7-9 with TRBJ2-7, with 13 bases matching TRBD2. J was trimmed by 3 bases and V by 7 bases; bases with no gene match: 3. The CDR3 has 14 residues. CDR1 and CDR2 from the germline V gene are SEHNR and FQNEAQ (reference sequence). CDR3: CASIRTSGSYEQYF. The CDR3 nucleotides read TGTGCCAGCATCCGGACTAGCGGGAGCTACGAGCAGTACTTC. Variable domain in full (rest from reference TRBV7-9 and TRBJ2-7): DTGVSQNPRHKITKRGQNVTFRCDPISEHNRLYWYRQTLGQGPEFLTYFQNEAQLEKSRLLSDRFSAERPKGSFSTLEIQRTEQGDSAMYLCASIRTSGSYEQYFGPGTRLTVT.

This chain links TRBV6-6 with TRBJ2-3; 8 nucleotides match TRBD2. From germline, CDR1 is MNHNY and CDR2 SVGAGI (reference sequence). The CDR3 is made up of 15 amino acids. The trim removed 1 base at V and 4 bases at J, leaving 4 bases unmatched. This chain's CDR3 is CASSYLAGRADTQYF. CDR3 coding DNA: TGTGCCAGCAGTTACTTAGCGGGAAGGGCAGATACGCAGTATTTT.

This clone was observed a handful of times. The chain uses TRBV4-2 and TRBJ2-7; possible D gene TRBD2, 5 bases. CDR1 is LGHNA and CDR2 is YNFKEQ in the germline V gene. V was cut by 0 bases and J by 3 bases, with 15 bases left in between. The CDR3 spans 16 residues. For the CDR3, the DNA is TGTGCCAGCAGCCAAGATACTAGGCGGGCCTACTACGAGCAGTACTTC. Encoded protein: CASSQDTRRAYYEQYF.

The chain joins TRBV5-6 to TRBJ2-5; D unclear. Germline V gene lookup returns CDR1 SGHDT and CDR2 YYEEEE. This CDR3 has 11 residues. Trimming pared 0 bases from V and 8 bases from J, leaving 5 bases between. The CDR3, as DNA: TGTGCCAGCAGCTTGGCGACAACCCAGTACTTC. Its protein product is CASSLATTQYF.

This rearrangement joins TRBV2 to TRBJ1-2; D is perhaps TRBD1 (5 bases). CDR1 is SNHLY, CDR2 FYNNEI, per germline. V was shortened by 7 bases and J by 5 bases, with 17 bases between the two germline ends. The CDR3 covers 14 residues. DNA for the CDR3: TGTGCCAGCACTCTCGGGCAGGGAGGGTATGGCTACACCTTC. Amino acids: CASTLGQGGYGYTF.

The CDR3 DNA is TGCAGCGTTGATCGGGGGGAGGTAGCTTTCTTT. Amino acids: CSVDRGEVAFF. The J gene is TRBJ1-1, the V gene TRBV29-1; possible D gene TRBD1, 5 bases. The length of the CDR3 is 11 residues. Germline assignment: CDR1 SQVTM and CDR2 ANQGSEA. The V end lost 3 bases, the J end lost 10 bases, and 12 bases lay between the germline ends.

This chain uses TRBV30 with TRBJ1-2; possibly TRBD1 for D (5 bases). Trimming stripped 0 bases from V and 12 bases from J, with 11 bases between. CDR1 is GTSNPN, CDR2 SVGIG, per germline (reference sequence). This CDR3 has 11 residues. Here the CDR3 DNA reads TGTGCCTGGAGTGTAGCGGGGGTCCACACCTTC. This encodes CAWSVAGVHTF.